Presented here are 22 T cell receptor beta chains from one specimen sequenced in a study of blood T cell repertoires in COVID-19. Sequencing used immunoSEQ multiplex PCR; TCRdb keeps in-frame clones, though not all of them. The repertoire consists of roughly 150,000 clones, with about 85% occurring once and the leading ten covering 6.5% to 7.5%. The sequenced sample was peripheral blood. Source of these receptors: a man older than 75 with COVID-19, enrolled during active disease.

This clone was detected only a few times. The chain combines TRBV5-1 with TRBJ1-1; D gene unclear. The germline CDR1 and CDR2 sequences are SGHRS and YFSETQ. The CDR3 spans 15 residues. Trimming removed 5 bases at V and 1 base at J, with 15 bases between. CDR3: CASRDSGPTNTEAFF. For the CDR3, the DNA is TGCGCCAGCAGGGACTCCGGGCCCACGAACACTGAAGCTTTCTTT.

This sequence joins TRBV7-9 and TRBJ1-5; D gene unclear. The germline gives CDR1 SEHNR, CDR2 FQNEAQ (reference sequence). The CDR3 contains 16 residues. The ends were cut back, 2 bases at V and 6 bases at J, with 17 bases in the middle. The CDR3 reads CASSLSVSKAVQPQHF. The CDR3 DNA reads TGTGCCAGCAGCTTATCAGTATCTAAAGCGGTTCAGCCCCAGCATTTT. Looking up the rest from reference TRBV7-9 and TRBJ1-5 gives the full variable domain: DTGVSQNPRHKITKRGQNVTFRCDPISEHNRLYWYRQTLGQGPEFLTYFQNEAQLEKSRLLSDRFSAERPKGSFSTLEIQRTEQGDSAMYLCASSLSVSKAVQPQHFGDGTRLSIL.

The chain has TRBV11-2 and TRBJ2-7; D gene uncertain. The ends were cut back, 3 bases at V and 2 bases at J, with 23 bases in the middle. The CDR3 consists of 18 residues. The germline V gene encodes CDR1 SGHAT and CDR2 FQNNGV. The CDR3 protein is CASSLADFPGLSPYEQYF. The CDR3 nucleotides are TGTGCCAGCAGCTTGGCTGACTTCCCTGGCCTCAGCCCCTACGAGCAGTACTTC.

This chain uses TRBV11-1 with TRBJ2-3; D gene ambiguous. The CDR3 is made up of 14 amino acids. Deletions cut 3 bases from V and 3 bases from J, with 10 bases between. Germline V gene lookup returns CDR1 SGHAT and CDR2 FQDESV (reference sequence). The chain's CDR3 is CASSFRPGTDTQYF. CDR3 DNA: TGTGCCAGCAGCTTTCGCCCCGGGACAGATACGCAGTATTTT.

A single count supports this clone. The CDR3 region is CASSFGGSVTEAFF. The CDR3 nucleotides are TGTGCCAGCAGCTTTGGGGGGTCTGTCACTGAAGCTTTCTTT. The V and J genes are TRBV5-5 and TRBJ1-1; D may be TRBD1 (5 bases). Germline lookup yields CDR1 SGHKS and CDR2 YYEKEE (reference sequence). The CDR3 has 14 residues. V shed 2 bases and J shed 4 bases, with 12 bases lying between them. The variable domain in full, with the rest retrieved from reference TRBV5-5 and TRBJ1-1, is DAGVTQSPTHLIKTRGQQVTLRCSPISGHKSVSWYQQVLGQGPQFIFQYYEKEERGRGNFPDRFSARQFPNYSSELNVNALLLGDSALYLCASSFGGSVTEAFFGQGTRLTVV.

The chain recombines TRBV5-4 with TRBJ1-2, with 9 bases fitting TRBD1. V was pared by 5 bases and J by 6 bases, with 8 bases of the junction left unmatched. From germline, CDR1 is SGHNT and CDR2 YYREEE (reference sequence). The CDR3 contains 14 residues. CDR3 sequence reads: CASRNTGGSNGYTF. CDR3 nucleotides: TGTGCCAGCAGAAACACAGGGGGCAGTAATGGCTACACCTTC.

This chain connects TRBV12-5 to TRBJ1-5, with no clear D. This CDR3 spans 12 amino acids. V dropped 1 base and J dropped 7 bases, with 5 bases sitting between them. CDR1 LGHNT and CDR2 FRNRAP come from the germline V gene. The chain's CDR3 is CASGLDWQPQHF. DNA for the CDR3: TGTGCTAGTGGTTTGGACTGGCAGCCCCAGCATTTT.

A remark on this clone: The sample contains more than one DNA sequence encoding this CDR3. The chain has TRBV9 and TRBJ1-2, with a weak D call TRBD1 (6 bases). Trimming cost V 0 bases and J 3 bases, with 12 bases left between them. Germline values: CDR1 SGDLS, CDR2 YYNGEE. This CDR3 comprises 15 residues. CDR3: CASSVGGRGDYGYTF. The DNA for the CDR3 is TGTGCCAGCAGCGTAGGCGGCAGGGGAGACTATGGCTACACCTTC.

The chain recombines TRBV18 with TRBJ1-1; TRBD1 agrees at 8 bases. The V and J ends lost 6 bases and 0 bases, in that order; junction bases with no gene match: 12. There are 17 residues in the CDR3. CDR1 is KGHSH, CDR2 LQKENI, per germline. DNA for the CDR3: TGTGCCAGCTCTGCGGGGGCAGGGGGCGGTGTGAACACTGAAGCTTTCTTT. Protein: CASSAGAGGGVNTEAFF.

This clone appeared once. The rearrangement joins TRBV7-8 to TRBJ2-7, with 7 nucleotides matching TRBD1. Looked up from germline, CDR1 is SGHVS and CDR2 is FQNEAQ. This CDR3 has 15 residues. V gave up 1 base and J gave up 0 bases; unmatched junction bases: 3. This CDR3 is CASSLVDRDSYEQYF. The CDR3 DNA is TGTGCCAGCAGCTTAGTTGACAGGGACTCCTACGAGCAGTACTTC.

This chain connects TRBV6-4 to TRBJ1-5; D may be TRBD1 (6 bases). V was clipped by 2 bases and J by 10 bases, with 12 bases between them. Germline CDR1 MRHNA, CDR2 SNTAGT. The CDR3 length is 13 residues. Written as DNA, the CDR3 is TGTGCCAGCAGTGACCAGACAGGTCAACCCCAGCATTTT. It specifies CASSDQTGQPQHF.

V usage is TRBV19 and J usage is TRBJ1-5; TRBD1 might be the D (5 bases). V was pared by 0 bases and J by 4 bases, with 10 bases between. This CDR3 region has 15 residues. Germline-derived CDR1 and CDR2 are LNHDA and SQIVND (reference sequence). CDR3 residues: CASSIEQTVNQPQHF. As DNA, the CDR3 is TGTGCCAGTAGTATAGAACAGACAGTTAATCAGCCCCAGCATTTT.

The rearrangement links TRBV6-4 to TRBJ2-3; TRBD1 matches 8 bases. With V trimmed by 10 bases and J by 1 base, 7 bases remained unmatched. CDR1 is MRHNA and CDR2 is SNTAGT in the germline V gene. CDR3 length: 14 amino acids. The DNA for the CDR3 is TGTGCCACCTCGGTGGACAGGGGCACAGATACGCAGTATTTT. Its protein product is CATSVDRGTDTQYF.

The chain recombines TRBV24-1 with TRBJ1-2, with 9 bases matching TRBD1. This CDR3 is 16 amino acids long. In germline, CDR1 is KGHDR, CDR2 SFDVKD. The trim removed 4 bases at V and 10 bases at J, leaving 15 bases unmatched. CDR3 amino acids: CATSDRNPGQGLDYTF. CDR3 coding DNA: TGTGCCACCAGTGACCGTAACCCGGGACAGGGACTTGACTACACCTTC.

This sequence joins TRBV19 and TRBJ1-5; a possible D gene is TRBD1 (5 bases). Germline V CDR1 and CDR2: LNHDA, SQIVND (reference sequence). Trimming pared 5 bases from V and 7 bases from J, leaving 15 bases between. This CDR3 contains 14 residues. This CDR3 is CASSSQARGQPQHF. The CDR3 DNA reads as TGTGCCAGTAGTTCTCAGGCTCGGGGGCAGCCCCAGCATTTT.

V and J are TRBV11-2 and TRBJ1-2; 7 positions match TRBD1. V dropped 1 base and J dropped 12; count of bases not matched to a gene: 5. Per germline, CDR1 SGHAT and CDR2 FQNNGV. The CDR3 is made up of 12 amino acids. The CDR3 coding sequence is TGTGCCAGCAGCTTAGGGAGACAGGGACACACCTTC. This codes for CASSLGRQGHTF.

This clone was detected only a few times. V is TRBV6-5 and J is TRBJ2-3, with D possibly matching TRBD1 (7 bases). CDR3 length: 14 amino acids. Per the germline V gene, CDR1 is MNHEY and CDR2 is SVGAGI. V shed 6 bases and J shed 0 bases, with 10 bases lying between them. CDR3 loop: CASRAGQSTDTQYF. CDR3 DNA sequence: TGTGCCAGCAGGGCGGGACAGAGCACAGATACGCAGTATTTT.

This clone was picked up a small number of times. Other DNA sequences in this specimen translate into the identical CDR3. The V call is TRBV5-1, the J call TRBJ1-1; maybe TRBD1 (5 bases). The V gene's germline CDR1 is SGHRS and CDR2 YFSETQ. The CDR3 runs 13 residues. V was shortened by 1 base and J by 3 bases, with 7 bases between the two germline ends. In DNA, the CDR3 is TGCGCCAGCAGCTTGCAGGGCGACACTGAAGCTTTCTTT. Protein product: CASSLQGDTEAFF.

The J gene is TRBJ1-4, the V gene TRBV14; TRBD1 aligns across 9 bases. The CDR3 extends over 17 amino acids. The ends lost 1 base at V and 8 bases at J; junction bases unmatched: 11. CDR1 and CDR2 from the germline V gene are SGHDN and FVKESK. The CDR3 DNA sequence: TGTGCCAGCAGCCAAGTGTTTGGGACAGGGTTTAGGGAAAAACTGTTTTTT. It yields the protein CASSQVFGTGFREKLFF.

This clone has only one observation. The chain employs TRBV28 and TRBJ1-2, with 8 bases fitting TRBD1. The V gene's germline CDR1 is MDHEN and CDR2 SYDVKM. V dropped 6 bases and J dropped 4; count of bases not matched to a gene: 4. The CDR3 is made up of 13 amino acids. CDR3 protein: CASRPGTGYGYTF. CDR3 DNA sequence: TGTGCCAGCAGGCCAGGGACAGGCTATGGCTACACCTTC.

J is TRBJ2-1 and V is TRBV7-2; D may be TRBD1 (6 bases). V lost 1 base, J lost 4 bases, and 11 bases lay in between. The CDR3 length is 15 residues. Germline values: CDR1 SGHTA, CDR2 FQGNSA. DNA of the CDR3: TGTGCCAGCAGCTTAGGCGGACAGCTTTACAATGAGCAGTTCTTC. Residues: CASSLGGQLYNEQFF.

This CDR3 is CASSPQGNTEAFF. The CDR3 coding sequence is TGTGCCAGCAGCCCTCAGGGGAACACTGAAGCTTTCTTT. The chain couples TRBV5-4 to TRBJ1-1, with a weak D call TRBD1 (5 bases). The CDR3 loop spans 13 amino acids. CDR1 and CDR2 from the germline V gene are SGHNT and YYREEE (reference sequence). Trimming left V 4 bases short and J 1 base short, with 8 bases between.